The 8 T cell receptor beta chains presented below share a single source sample, sequenced in a study of blood T cell repertoires in COVID-19. Assay: immunoSEQ multiplex PCR; the TCRdb copy retains only in-frame clones and omits some. The sample shows approximately 210,000 clones, approximately 81% of them seen only once. Sequencing used peripheral blood. Receptors originate from a woman aged 80 or over with acute or convalescent COVID-19.

CDR3 in amino acids: CASSETGPAYEQYF. The CDR3 DNA reads as TGTGCCAGCAGTGAGACAGGTCCGGCCTACGAGCAGTACTTC. The rearrangement joins TRBV2 to TRBJ2-7, with a weak D call TRBD1 (6 bases). Germline V gene data show CDR1 as SNHLY and CDR2 as FYNNEI. Trimming shortened V by 3 bases and J by 2 bases, and 11 bases separated the two germline ends. CDR3 length equals 14 residues.

This rearrangement joins TRBV2 to TRBJ1-1; D is unresolved. The germline gives CDR1 SNHLY, CDR2 FYNNEI. V was shortened by 4 bases and J by 4 bases, with 16 bases between the two germline ends. The CDR3 covers 15 residues. The CDR3 DNA reads as TGTGCCAGCAGTGTTCAGGTCTCCTCTGGCACTGAAGCTTTCTTT. Translated: CASSVQVSSGTEAFF.

The chain links TRBV4-3 to TRBJ2-7; 7 nucleotides match TRBD2. With V trimmed by 0 bases and J by 3 bases, 2 bases remained unmatched. CDR1 is LGHNA and CDR2 is YSLEER in the germline V gene. The CDR3 contains 14 residues. In DNA form, the CDR3 reads TGCGCCAGCAGCCAAGATTCGGGAGGCTACGAGCAGTACTTC. It encodes CASSQDSGGYEQYF.

V is TRBV2 and J is TRBJ1-4, with TRBD1 matching over 10 bases. In germline, CDR1 is SNHLY, CDR2 FYNNEI. The CDR3 is made up of 13 amino acids. V was clipped by 6 bases and J by 11 bases; unmatched bases: 6. Here the CDR3 reads CASSLGDRGKLFF. The CDR3 nucleotides read TGTGCCAGCAGCCTCGGGGACAGGGGTAAACTGTTTTTT.

The chain has TRBV7-3 and TRBJ2-7; a weak D match, TRBD2 (5 bases). The CDR3 contains 13 residues. Trimming removed 5 bases from V and 4 bases from J, with 12 bases in between. Germline V CDR1 and CDR2: SGHTA, FQGTGA. CDR3 sequence (DNA): TGTGCCAGCAGCGACGGACTCCTATACGAGCAGTACTTC. This sequence encodes CASSDGLLYEQYF.

This clone appeared a few times. V and J are TRBV9 and TRBJ2-6, with D uncertain. V dropped 4 bases and J dropped 0 bases, with 11 bases sitting between them. Germline CDR1 SGDLS, CDR2 YYNGEE. The CDR3 is 16 amino acids. The CDR3 DNA is TGTGCCAGCAGCCCTAACCCAACCTCTGGGGCCAACGTCCTGACTTTC. Translating gives CASSPNPTSGANVLTF.

This chain joins TRBV18 and TRBJ2-5; D is possibly TRBD2 (5 bases). The CDR3 has 13 residues. CDR1 and CDR2 from the germline V gene are KGHSH and LQKENI. V was clipped by 5 bases and J by 4 bases, with 11 bases between them. The CDR3 bases are TGTGCCAGCTCAACCCTTGAGGGAGAGACCCAGTACTTC. This codes for CASSTLEGETQYF.

This clone came up a few times. J is TRBJ1-4 and V is TRBV28, with D unresolved. CDR3 length equals 15 residues. Trimming took off 3 bases at V and 0 bases at J, with 8 bases between the two ends. In germline, CDR1 is MDHEN, CDR2 SYDVKM. The CDR3 sequence: CASSFRGATNEKLFF. In DNA form, the CDR3 reads TGTGCCAGCAGTTTTCGCGGCGCAACTAATGAAAAACTGTTTTTT.